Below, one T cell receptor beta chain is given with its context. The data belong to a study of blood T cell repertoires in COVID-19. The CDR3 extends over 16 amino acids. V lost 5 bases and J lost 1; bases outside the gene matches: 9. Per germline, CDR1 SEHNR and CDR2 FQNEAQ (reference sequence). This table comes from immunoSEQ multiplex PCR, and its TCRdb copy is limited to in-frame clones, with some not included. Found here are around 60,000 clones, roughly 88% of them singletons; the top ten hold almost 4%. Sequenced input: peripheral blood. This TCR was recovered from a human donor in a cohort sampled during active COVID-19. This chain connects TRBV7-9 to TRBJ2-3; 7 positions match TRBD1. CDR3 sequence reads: CASSQMDRIRTDTQYF. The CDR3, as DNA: TGTGCCAGCAGCCAGATGGACAGGATTCGCACAGATACGCAGTATTTT.